The rows below give T cell receptor beta chains drawn from one sample of a study of Ad26.COV2.S vaccination and SARS-CoV-2 variants. Profiled with immunoSEQ multiplex PCR; TCRdb holds only in-frame clones, not every one. The sample shows approximately 400,000 clones, roughly 84% of them seen only once. The sample here was peripheral blood, taken in a trial of Ad26.COV2.S vaccine versus placebo. Every receptor here comes from a person aged 18-60 years who received the Ad26.COV2.S COVID-19 vaccine or a placebo. Both conserved end residues are part of each CDR3. D genes are given only for firm matches. Where a row states a size, it is once, few, many or the class of an expanded clone; other rows omit it.

d_gene	j_gene	abundance	v_gene	CDR3aa	CDR3nt
NA	TRBJ2-7	NA	TRBV5-1	CASSLQGDYEQYF	TGCGCCAGCAGCTTGCAAGGGGACTACGAGCAGTACTTC
TRBD1	TRBJ1-1	NA	TRBV5-6	CASTLTGGNTEAFF	TGTGCCAGCACTTTGACAGGGGGGAACACTGAAGCTTTCTTT
TRBD1	TRBJ2-7	NA	TRBV18	CASSPSTGHSYEQYF	TGTGCCAGCTCACCTTCGACAGGGCACTCCTACGAGCAGTACTTC
TRBD1	TRBJ1-5	NA	TRBV30	CAWSVLTGGQPQHF	TGTGCCTGGAGTGTACTAACAGGGGGTCAGCCCCAGCATTTT
TRBD1	TRBJ2-3	NA	TRBV24-1	CATSDLGTGGDTQYF	TGTGCCACCAGTGATTTGGGGACAGGGGGTGATACGCAGTATTTT
NA	TRBJ2-3	NA	TRBV5-4	CASSDGTRAPKLADTQYF	TGTGCCAGCAGCGACGGAACACGGGCGCCCAAACTGGCAGATACGCAGTATTTT
TRBD2	TRBJ2-5	NA	TRBV12-3/TRBV12-4	CASSTSGEETQYF	TGTGCCAGCAGTACCAGCGGGGAAGAGACCCAGTACTTC
NA	TRBJ1-5	NA	TRBV28	CASSFEGRADQPQHF	TGTGCCAGCAGTTTTGAGGGGAGAGCAGATCAGCCCCAGCATTTT
NA	TRBJ2-2	few	TRBV2	CASRPGPGELFF	TGTGCCAGCAGGCCCGGACCCGGGGAGCTGTTTTTT
TRBD1	TRBJ1-1	NA	TRBV14	CASSQIGQAVDEAFF	TGTGCCAGCAGCCAAATAGGACAGGCTGTAGATGAAGCTTTCTTT